One and the same sample provided the 15 T cell receptor beta chains below, sequenced in a study of blood T cell repertoires in COVID-19. Libraries were prepared by immunoSEQ multiplex PCR; TCRdb keeps only in-frame clonotypes and omits some of them. The table lists about 87,000 clones, less than 95% of them singletons. Sequencing was performed on peripheral blood. The receptors stem from a man between 18 and 35 years old with COVID-19, enrolled during active disease.

The gene calls are TRBV7-8 and TRBJ2-1, with TRBD2 matching over 12 bases. The germline V gene has CDR1 SGHVS and CDR2 FQNEAQ. The junction had 15 bases not matched to a gene; V was cut back by 6 bases and J by 15 bases. The CDR3 extends over 15 amino acids. CDR3 bases: TGTGCCAGCAGTGGCACTAGCGGGAGGTACTCCACGAGGTTCTTC. Translation gives CASSGTSGRYSTRFF.

The chain uses TRBV9 and TRBJ2-3; 16 bases map to TRBD2. CDR3 length: 19 amino acids. From germline, CDR1 is SGDLS and CDR2 YYNGEE. Trimming took 4 bases from V and 4 from J; bases not matched to a gene: 12. The CDR3 DNA sequence: TGTGCCAGCAGCTTGAGCGGGACTAGCGGGAGGGCCATCGCAGATACGCAGTATTTT. The encoded protein is CASSLSGTSGRAIADTQYF.

The genes are TRBV7-8 and TRBJ2-2; TRBD2 matches at 11 bases. The V gene's germline CDR1 is SGHVS and CDR2 FQNEAQ. V gave up 1 base and J gave up 4 bases; unmatched junction bases: 11. The CDR3 has 19 amino acids. CDR3 DNA: TGTGCCAGCAGCTTAGGGGGGCTAGCGGGAGGCACGTTCACCGGGGAGCTGTTTTTT. Translation: CASSLGGLAGGTFTGELFF. Variable domain in full (rest from reference TRBV7-8 and TRBJ2-2): GAGVSQSPRYKVAKRGQDVALRCDPISGHVSLFWYQQALGQGPEFLTYFQNEAQLDKSGLPSDRFFAERPEGSVSTLKIQRTQQEDSAVYLCASSLGGLAGGTFTGELFFGEGSRLTVL.

This chain joins TRBV5-1 and TRBJ1-6; 9 bases agree with TRBD1. The J segment lost 9 bases and the V segment lost 2 bases, leaving 6 bases of the junction unmatched. This CDR3 is 15 amino acids long. CDR1 and CDR2 (germline): SGHRS, YFSETQ. Here the CDR3 reads CASSLGDRDGSPLHF. CDR3 nucleotide sequence: TGCGCCAGCAGCTTAGGGGACAGGGATGGTTCACCCCTCCACTTT.

The V call is TRBV5-6, the J call TRBJ1-1; 8 bases line up with TRBD1. CDR1 is SGHDT and CDR2 is YYEEEE in the germline V gene. There are 15 residues in the CDR3. V trimming: 4 bases; J trimming: 4 bases; junction bases outside the gene matches: 9. Here the CDR3 reads CASSGWTGISTEAFF. The CDR3 bases are TGTGCCAGCAGCGGGTGGACAGGGATTAGCACTGAAGCTTTCTTT.

V gene TRBV19 combines with J gene TRBJ2-3; D ambiguous. Looked up from germline, CDR1 is LNHDA and CDR2 is SQIVND (reference sequence). Trimming shortened V by 1 base and J by 0 bases, and 8 bases separated the two germline ends. The CDR3 totals 15 residues. CDR3 DNA: TGTGCCAGTAGTATAGCGGTCGGGAGCACAGATACGCAGTATTTT. Encoded protein: CASSIAVGSTDTQYF.

This rearrangement joins TRBV4-3 to TRBJ2-3; a weak D match, TRBD2 (5 bases). This CDR3 contains 19 residues. Per germline, CDR1 LGHNA and CDR2 YSLEER. V lost 1 base and J lost 0, with 20 bases in between. As DNA, the CDR3 is TGCGCCAGCAGCCAAGTATACCCGGGATCCCGAACTAGCACAGATACGCAGTATTTT. It translates to CASSQVYPGSRTSTDTQYF.

The chain employs TRBV30 and TRBJ1-5; D not resolved. The CDR3 extends over 13 amino acids. CDR1 and CDR2 from the germline V gene are GTSNPN and SVGIG (reference sequence). The V end was cut by 3 bases, the J end by 3 bases, with 9 bases between. CDR3 in amino acids: CAWRYGNNQPQHF. CDR3 coding DNA: TGTGCCTGGAGATACGGGAACAATCAGCCCCAGCATTTT.

The chain employs TRBV19 and TRBJ1-1; no reliable D call. CDR1 and CDR2 (germline): LNHDA, SQIVND (reference sequence). The CDR3 runs 13 residues. Trimming shortened V by 4 bases and J by 5 bases, and 11 bases separated the two germline ends. Here the CDR3 DNA reads TGTGCCAGTAGTACTGTGGGGAGTACTGAAGCTTTCTTT. It is translated as CASSTVGSTEAFF.

Only one count was recorded for this clone. The chain uses TRBV27 and TRBJ2-1; a possible D gene is TRBD2 (5 bases). The CDR3 runs 15 residues. Per the germline V gene, CDR1 is MNHEY and CDR2 is SMNVEV (reference sequence). V lost 2 bases to trimming and J lost 7 bases, with 15 bases between them. The CDR3 coding sequence is TGTGCCAGCAGTTTAGTTCGTGCGGGCCCTAATGAGCAGTTCTTC. Translation gives CASSLVRAGPNEQFF.

The V and J genes are TRBV6-2 or TRBV6-3 and TRBJ1-2; 12 bases agree with TRBD1. V trimming: 5 bases; J trimming: 10 bases; junction bases outside the gene matches: 14. The CDR3 runs 16 residues. CDR1 and CDR2 (germline): MNHEY, SVGEGT. CDR3 sequence: CASSLTGTGGAGAYTF. CDR3 coding DNA: TGTGCCAGCAGTCTTACCGGGACAGGGGGCGCAGGTGCCTACACCTTC.

This clone was observed once. The chain carries TRBV29-1 and TRBJ2-1; 9 nucleotides agree with TRBD2. This CDR3 is 16 amino acids long. Trimming took 1 base from V and 3 from J; bases not matched to a gene: 7. Germline CDR1 reads SQVTM; CDR2 reads ANQGSEA. The CDR3 bases are TGCAGCGTTGAAGGATCTAGCGGGATGGACTACAATGAGCAGTTCTTC. This sequence encodes CSVEGSSGMDYNEQFF.

V and J are TRBV29-1 and TRBJ2-7, with 7 bases lining up with TRBD1. Losses at the gene ends were 7 bases for V and 1 base for J; bases not matched to a gene: 7. The CDR3 totals 13 residues. The germline V gene has CDR1 SQVTM and CDR2 ANQGSEA. CDR3 region: CSATTGPSYEQYF. The CDR3, as DNA: TGCAGCGCGACGACAGGGCCATCCTACGAGCAGTACTTC.

The V and J genes are TRBV29-1 and TRBJ2-7; D possibly corresponds to TRBD1 (6 bases). The CDR3 totals 12 residues. The ends were cut back, 4 bases at V and 2 bases at J, with 9 bases in the middle. Germline V CDR1 and CDR2: SQVTM, ANQGSEA. The CDR3 sequence: CSVVAGAYEQYF. The CDR3, as DNA: TGCAGCGTTGTCGCAGGGGCCTACGAGCAGTACTTC.

This clone was counted only a few times. V usage is TRBV3-1 (or the pseudogene TRBV3-2) and J usage is TRBJ2-7, with 8 positions matching TRBD2. The CDR3 spans 14 residues. J was trimmed by 2 bases and V by 4 bases; bases with no gene match: 4. CDR1 and CDR2 from the germline V gene are LGHDT and YNNKEL (reference sequence). DNA of the CDR3: TGTGCCAGCAGCCTGGGACTAGTCGCCTACGAGCAGTACTTC. Translating it yields CASSLGLVAYEQYF.